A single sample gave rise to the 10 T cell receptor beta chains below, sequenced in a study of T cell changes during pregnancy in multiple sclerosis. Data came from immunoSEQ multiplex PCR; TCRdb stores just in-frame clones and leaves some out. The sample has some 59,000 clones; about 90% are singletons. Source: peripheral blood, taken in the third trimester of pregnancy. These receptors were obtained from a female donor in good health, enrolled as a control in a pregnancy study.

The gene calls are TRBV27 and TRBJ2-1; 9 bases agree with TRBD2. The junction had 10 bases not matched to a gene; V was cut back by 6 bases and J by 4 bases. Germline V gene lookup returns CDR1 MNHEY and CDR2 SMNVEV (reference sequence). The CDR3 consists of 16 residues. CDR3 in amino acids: CASSFKLAGFYNEQFF. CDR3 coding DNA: TGTGCCAGCAGCTTCAAACTAGCGGGTTTTTACAATGAGCAGTTCTTC.

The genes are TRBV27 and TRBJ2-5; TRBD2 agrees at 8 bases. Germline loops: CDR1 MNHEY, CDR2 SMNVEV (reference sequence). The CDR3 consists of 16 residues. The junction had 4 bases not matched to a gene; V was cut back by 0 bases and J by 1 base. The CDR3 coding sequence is TGTGCCAGCAGTTTATCGAGCGGGAGACCCCAAGAGACCCAGTACTTC. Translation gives CASSLSSGRPQETQYF.

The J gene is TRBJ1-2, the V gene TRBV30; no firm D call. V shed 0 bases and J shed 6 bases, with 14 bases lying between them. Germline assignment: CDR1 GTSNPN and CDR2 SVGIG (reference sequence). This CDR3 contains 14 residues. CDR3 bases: TGTGCCTGGAGTGTAAGTCCGGAGGTCCATGGCTACACCTTC. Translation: CAWSVSPEVHGYTF.

The CDR3 loop reads CASSFERGVSDTQYF. For the CDR3, the DNA is TGTGCCAGCAGCTTCGAGCGGGGGGTCTCAGATACGCAGTATTTT. This chain uses TRBV11-3 with TRBJ2-3; 9 nucleotides line up with TRBD2. The CDR3 is made up of 15 amino acids. The V gene's germline CDR1 is SGHNT and CDR2 YENEEA. Trimming took 3 bases from V and 4 from J; bases not matched to a gene: 5.

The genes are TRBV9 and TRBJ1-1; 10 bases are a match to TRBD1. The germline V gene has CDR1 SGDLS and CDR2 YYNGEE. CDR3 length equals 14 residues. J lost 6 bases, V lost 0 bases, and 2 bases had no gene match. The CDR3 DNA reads TGTGCCAGCAGCGTAGGACAGGGGGCCTCTGAAGCTTTCTTT. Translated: CASSVGQGASEAFF. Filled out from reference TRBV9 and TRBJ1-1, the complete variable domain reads DSGVTQTPKHLITATGQRVTLRCSPRSGDLSVYWYQQSLDQGLQFLIQYYNGEERAKGNILERFSAQQFPDLHSELNLSSLELGDSALYFCASSVGQGASEAFFGQGTRLTVV.

The CDR3 region is CASKPGQTSREQYF. The CDR3 DNA sequence: TGCGCCAGCAAACCGGGACAGACTTCCCGTGAGCAGTACTTC. The J gene is TRBJ2-7, the V gene TRBV10-2; 7 bases are shared with TRBD1. Trimming cost V 7 bases and J 7 bases; bases outside gene matches: 13. In germline, CDR1 is WSHSY, CDR2 SAAADI. The CDR3 covers 14 residues.

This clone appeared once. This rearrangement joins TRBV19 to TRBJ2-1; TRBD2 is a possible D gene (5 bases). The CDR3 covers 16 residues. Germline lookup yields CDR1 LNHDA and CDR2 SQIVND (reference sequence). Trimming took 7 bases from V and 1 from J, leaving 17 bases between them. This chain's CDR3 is CASTSPYGVSYNEQFF. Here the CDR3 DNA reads TGTGCCAGTACCTCTCCGTACGGGGTTTCCTACAATGAGCAGTTCTTC.

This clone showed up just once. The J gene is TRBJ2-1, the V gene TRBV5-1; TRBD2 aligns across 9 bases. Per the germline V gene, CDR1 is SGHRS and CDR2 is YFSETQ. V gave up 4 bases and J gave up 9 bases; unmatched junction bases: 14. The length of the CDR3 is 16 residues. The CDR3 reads CASSPEVGGRAREQFF. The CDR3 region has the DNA TGCGCCAGCAGCCCGGAGGTTGGCGGGAGGGCCCGTGAGCAGTTCTTC.

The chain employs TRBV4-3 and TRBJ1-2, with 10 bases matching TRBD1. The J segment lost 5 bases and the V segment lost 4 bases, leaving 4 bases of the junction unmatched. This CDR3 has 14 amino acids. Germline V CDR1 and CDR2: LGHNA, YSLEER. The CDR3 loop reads CASSPDRGGYGYTF. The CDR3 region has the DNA TGCGCCAGCAGCCCGGACAGGGGGGGTTATGGCTACACCTTC.

The CDR3 sequence: CASSLARDRPVGYGYTF. CDR3 nucleotide sequence: TGTGCCAGCAGCTTAGCCCGGGACAGGCCTGTTGGCTATGGCTACACCTTC. The J gene is TRBJ1-2, the V gene TRBV11-3; TRBD1 agrees at 8 bases. The CDR3 is 17 residues long. CDR1 SGHNT and CDR2 YENEEA come from the germline V gene. V lost 1 base to trimming and J lost 4 bases; unmatched junction nucleotides: 11. Looking up the rest from reference TRBV11-3 and TRBJ1-2 gives the full variable domain: EAGVVQSPRYKIIEKKQPVAFWCNPISGHNTLYWYLQNLGQGPELLIRYENEEAVDDSQLPKDRFSAERLKGVDSTLKIQPAELGDSAVYLCASSLARDRPVGYGYTFGSGTRLTVV.